A single sample is the source of the 19 T cell receptor beta chains below, sequenced in a study of T cell changes during pregnancy in multiple sclerosis. Repertoires were generated with immunoSEQ multiplex PCR, while TCRdb's copy carries only in-frame clones and drops some. Altogether roughly 60,000 clones are present, about 96% being singletons, with the ten largest covering approximately 2.5%. The sample consisted of CD8+ T cells from peripheral blood mononuclear cells, taken after pregnancy. The receptor set was obtained from a female donor with multiple sclerosis, enrolled in a pregnancy study.

This chain joins TRBV6-4 and TRBJ2-7, with TRBD2 as a possible D gene (5 bases). The V and J ends lost 4 bases and 7 bases respectively, with 14 bases between them. The CDR3 is made up of 13 amino acids. Germline-derived CDR1 and CDR2 are MRHNA and SNTAGT. CDR3 nucleotide sequence: TGTGCCAGCAGTGTCACTAGGCTGGGGGAGCAGTACTTC. Protein product: CASSVTRLGEQYF.

This chain uses TRBV28 with TRBJ2-1; tentative D call: TRBD2 (6 bases). V was cut by 9 bases and J by 0 bases, with 15 bases left in between. The CDR3 consists of 15 residues. In germline, CDR1 is MDHEN, CDR2 SYDVKM. CDR3: CASSQSLASYNEQFF. In DNA, the CDR3 is TGTGCCAGTAGCCAATCACTAGCCTCCTACAATGAGCAGTTCTTC.

This chain connects TRBV28 to TRBJ2-7; no clear D. Germline CDR1 is MDHEN and CDR2 is SYDVKM. CDR3 size: 16 residues. Trimming stripped 1 base from V and 3 bases from J, with 16 bases between. The CDR3 reads CASSLYLTENRYEQYF. DNA for the CDR3: TGTGCCAGCAGTTTATATCTGACGGAGAATCGCTACGAGCAGTACTTC.

This clone was recorded once. This chain connects TRBV6-5 to TRBJ2-1, with D hard to call. Trimming shortened V by 4 bases and J by 2 bases, and 9 bases separated the two germline ends. Germline CDR1 reads MNHEY; CDR2 reads SVGAGI. The CDR3 consists of 14 residues. In DNA, the CDR3 is TGTGCCAGCAGTTCTCATCAGGCCTACAATGAGCAGTTCTTC. This translates into CASSSHQAYNEQFF.

The rearrangement links TRBV5-5 to TRBJ2-3; the D gene is possibly TRBD2 (6 bases). Trimming removed 3 bases at V and 0 bases at J, with 11 bases between. The germline CDR1 and CDR2 sequences are SGHKS and YYEKEE (reference sequence). The CDR3 covers 15 residues. CDR3 sequence reads: CASSSGEESTDTQYF. The DNA for the CDR3 is TGTGCCAGCAGCTCCGGGGAGGAAAGCACAGATACGCAGTATTTT.

V is TRBV5-1 and J is TRBJ2-7, with 7 bases fitting TRBD1. This CDR3 comprises 13 residues. The ends lost 3 bases at V and 3 bases at J; junction bases unmatched: 3. Germline values: CDR1 SGHRS, CDR2 YFSETQ. The CDR3 coding sequence is TGCGCCAGCAGCTCGGGACAGCACTACGAGCAGTACTTC. It encodes CASSSGQHYEQYF.

The V and J genes are TRBV5-5 and TRBJ2-7; maybe TRBD1 (6 bases). The V gene's germline CDR1 is SGHKS and CDR2 YYEKEE (reference sequence). CDR3 length: 12 amino acids. DNA for the CDR3: TGTGCCAGCAGCCCCGGGGACATCTCTATTTCGGTC. It translates to CASSPGDISISV.

The V call is TRBV19, the J call TRBJ2-7, with 13 nucleotides matching TRBD2. Germline values: CDR1 LNHDA, CDR2 SQIVND (reference sequence). The CDR3 has 15 amino acids. V gave up 6 bases and J gave up 5 bases; unmatched junction bases: 7. CDR3 DNA: TGTGCCAGTAGCCTCGGACTAGCGGGAGTCAACGAGCAGTACTTC. It encodes CASSLGLAGVNEQYF.

The rearrangement joins TRBV28 to TRBJ1-5, with 7 nucleotides matching TRBD1. The germline V gene encodes CDR1 MDHEN and CDR2 SYDVKM. This CDR3 spans 16 amino acids. The ends lost 3 bases at V and 0 bases at J; junction bases unmatched: 5. The CDR3 region has the DNA TGTGCCAGCAGTTTTACCGGGACAGATAGCAATCAGCCCCAGCATTTT. Protein: CASSFTGTDSNQPQHF. The variable domain in full, with the rest retrieved from reference TRBV28 and TRBJ1-5, is DVKVTQSSRYLVKRTGEKVFLECVQDMDHENMFWYRQDPGLGLRLIYFSYDVKMKEKGDIPEGYSVSREKKERFSLILESASTNQTSMYLCASSFTGTDSNQPQHFGDGTRLSIL.

This chain uses TRBV28 with TRBJ2-5; D gene ambiguous. Deletions cut 5 bases from V and 1 base from J, with 14 bases between. Germline-derived CDR1 and CDR2 are MDHEN and SYDVKM. The CDR3 sequence is 15 residues long. The DNA for the CDR3 is TGTGCCAGCAGTCCGGGTCCTAGGTTCCAAGAGACCCAGTACTTC. This codes for CASSPGPRFQETQYF.

The chain couples TRBV2 to TRBJ2-7, with 9 bases lining up with TRBD2. After removal of 5 bases from V and 3 bases from J, the junction contained 8 bases not matched to a gene. This CDR3 is 15 amino acids long. The germline V gene encodes CDR1 SNHLY and CDR2 FYNNEI. The CDR3 DNA reads as TGTGCCAGCAGTAAGCCACTAGCGGGCCTCTACGAGCAGTACTTC. Translated, it gives CASSKPLAGLYEQYF.

This clone was counted a few times. The rearrangement uses TRBV5-1 and TRBJ1-1, with D possibly being TRBD1 (5 bases). CDR1 and CDR2 from the germline V gene are SGHRS and YFSETQ. The CDR3 has 14 residues. V shed 2 bases and J shed 4 bases, with 12 bases lying between them. CDR3 amino acids: CASSLKGLSTEAFF. As DNA, the CDR3 is TGCGCCAGCAGCTTAAAGGGGCTAAGCACTGAAGCTTTCTTT.

This clone was seen a single time. The rearrangement joins TRBV28 to TRBJ1-2; TRBD1 aligns across 11 bases. CDR1 and CDR2 from the germline V gene are MDHEN and SYDVKM. The ends lost 6 bases at V and 8 bases at J; junction bases unmatched: 5. CDR3 length equals 13 residues. The CDR3 loop reads CASSRDRGGGYTF. CDR3 nucleotides: TGTGCCAGCAGCCGGGACAGGGGGGGAGGCTACACCTTC.

This rearrangement joins TRBV6-5 to TRBJ2-1; 7 nucleotides line up with TRBD2. The CDR3 is 15 residues long. CDR1 MNHEY and CDR2 SVGAGI come from the germline V gene. After removal of 2 bases from V and 0 bases from J, the junction contained 1 base not matched to a gene. The CDR3: CASSYGGSSYNEQFF. As DNA, the CDR3 is TGTGCCAGCAGTTACGGCGGGAGCTCCTACAATGAGCAGTTCTTC.

This clone has a single count. This chain uses TRBV4-3 with TRBJ2-7; TRBD1 matches 8 bases. The CDR3 is 15 amino acids. J gave up 4 bases and V 0 bases, and 5 bases lay outside the gene matches. Germline V gene data show CDR1 as LGHNA and CDR2 as YSLEER. CDR3 sequence: CASSQDAQGDYEQYF. The DNA for the CDR3 is TGCGCCAGCAGCCAAGATGCACAGGGGGATTACGAGCAGTACTTC.

The genes are TRBV15 and TRBJ2-7, with 8 bases fitting TRBD2. The CDR3 loop spans 14 amino acids. V gave up 6 bases and J gave up 3 bases; unmatched junction bases: 7. CDR1 is LNHNV and CDR2 is YYDKDF in the germline V gene (reference sequence). The CDR3 here is CATSPSGRGYEQYF. The CDR3 coding sequence is TGTGCCACCAGTCCCAGCGGGAGAGGCTACGAGCAGTACTTC.

The CDR3 loop is CASIGQGMTEAFF. The CDR3 DNA follows: TGTGCCAGTATTGGACAGGGGATGACTGAAGCTTTCTTT. V is TRBV6-6 and J is TRBJ1-1; the match to TRBD1 covers 9 bases. The V gene's germline CDR1 is MNHNY and CDR2 SVGAGI (reference sequence). The length of the CDR3 is 13 residues. V dropped 9 bases and J dropped 5; count of bases not matched to a gene: 7.

A remark on this clone: Additional DNA sequences in this sample encode the identical CDR3. This chain uses TRBV13 with TRBJ1-2; 9 positions match TRBD1. In germline, CDR1 is PRHDT, CDR2 FYEKMQ (reference sequence). J gave up 4 bases and V 0 bases, and 0 bases lay outside the gene matches. This CDR3 spans 14 amino acids. This chain's CDR3 is CASSLGTGGYGYTF. DNA for the CDR3: TGTGCCAGCAGCTTAGGGACAGGGGGCTATGGCTACACCTTC.

This chain connects TRBV5-1 to TRBJ2-7, with a possible D match to TRBD2 (5 bases). V was trimmed by 0 bases and J by 3 bases, leaving 7 bases between them. The CDR3 length is 13 residues. The germline gives CDR1 SGHRS, CDR2 YFSETQ. The DNA of the CDR3 is TGCGCCAGCAGCTTGGGTGGAGGCTACGAGCAGTACTTC. Its translation is CASSLGGGYEQYF.